One T cell receptor beta chain is described in this entry. Its cognate antigen has yet to be identified. No base quality values were provided; no much bigger clone lies one nucleotide off. Measured from the cysteine to the phenylalanine, the CDR3 is 17 residues long. Solely the CDR3 DNA is kept, with 51 bases framed from the first base. CDR1 and CDR2, per the germline V gene, are LGHNA and YNFKEQ. V was cut back by 5 bases and J by 3 bases, leaving a gap of 17 bases between them. These data originate in a study of PD-1 blockade in classical Hodgkin lymphoma (TCRdb year 2020). In the study overall: Nivolumab dosing was 3 mg/kg intravenously every 2 weeks, continuing until either disease progression or unacceptable toxicity. The study used TCR beta sequencing and CyTOF to define a peripheral blood immune signature of response to PD-1 blockade in classical Hodgkin lymphoma. Results and caveats for the whole study, not just this receptor: Only a single clinical trial cohort was studied, and what caused the repertoire differences, possibly disease activity or prior therapy, remained undefined. Baseline TCR diversity was reported to be lower in newly diagnosed patients than in healthy donors, and even lower in relapsed/refractory patients. Diversity was lower in patients who began nivolumab less than 1 year after ASCT, so these patients were left out of later analyses to avoid confounding by immune reconstitution. A significant rise by C4D1 was seen in CD4+ but not CD8+ TCR diversity (p=0.0027 vs p=0.16), with the rise being most apparent in complete responders (p=0.02). Baseline diversity similar to that of newly diagnosed patients was observed in trial patients achieving complete response, whereas significantly lower diversity was observed in partial responders and progressors.

The sample's time point label is to be understood as: cycle 2 day 1 (C2D1) of nivolumab. Every trial patient had relapsed after autologous stem cell transplantation, and cohorts A, B and C differed in prior brentuximab vedotin exposure. The trial cohort was composed of around 60 patients with relapsed/refractory classical Hodgkin lymphoma, for whom complete response, partial response or progressive disease was recorded as best overall response. Trial patients were treated with single-agent nivolumab in the multi-cohort phase II CheckMate 205 trial. An independent review committee assessed best overall response using the 2007 International Working Group response criteria. Trial PBMCs were collected just before the start of nivolumab (C1D1) and during therapy at cycle 2 day 1 and cycle 4 day 1. Peripheral blood was collected in 8 mL Vacutainer Cell Preparation Tubes, from which PBMCs were isolated by centrifugation and then cryopreserved.

The Qiagen DNeasy kit was used to extract genomic DNA both from unsorted PBMCs and from the negatively selected CD4+ and CD8+ fractions. TCR beta CDR3 regions were subjected to amplification by immunoSEQ multiplex PCR with primers that anneal to V and J segments. A synthetic immune receptor repertoire was used to minimize amplification bias, and any remaining bias was removed computationally after sequencing. The authors processed their data as follows. Custom Python scripts were used to quantify repertoire diversity as the Shannon entropy index. Unsorted, CD4+ and CD8+ repertoires were examined separately, except in combined analyses, for which CD4+ and CD8+ sequences were merged in silico. Clonal expansion was defined as a frequency increase of at least 2-fold after treatment compared with C1D1, and clones undetected at baseline were assigned a pseudocount of 0.5. Clones with 0 or 1 copy at C1D1 were defined as singleton clones, while clones with 2 or more copies were defined as non-singleton clones. Clones expanded in unsorted samples were annotated as CD4+, CD8+ or unknown by matching protein sequences in sorted samples from the same patient. Wilcoxon tests on paired samples were used to test diversity changes from C1D1 to C4D1. Sourced from immuneACCESS, this table was stored by TCRdb with only in-frame sequences that have V and J called. A share of the clones is absent; for the studies checked, an unresolved V gene accounts for under half, and the remainder has no known explanation. V and J calls and clone size are given by that table; D and trimming were obtained from the DNA. The sample table records some 23,000 clones; around four fifths of these occur just once. The biggest ten clones account for about 17% of the sample.

The clonotype was recovered from a human donor with classical Hodgkin lymphoma. The sample was peripheral blood mononuclear cells (PBMCs), taken before the second cycle of nivolumab. Recombination linked TRBV4-2 to TRBJ1-6; TRBD1 might be the D gene, on 6 matching bases. The CDR3 protein: CASSLDWGLGYNSPLHF. The base sequence is TGTGCCAGCAGCTTGGATTGGGGGCTAGGCTATAATTCACCCCTCCACTTT.